This entry lists 28 T cell receptor beta chains sequenced from one sample in a study of vaccination effects on CD4 cells after COVID-19. When around 10 days of culture had elapsed, CD4+ T cells were isolated. The person acquired a PCR-confirmed SARS-CoV-2 infection between March and December 2020. Each participant was given two doses of one vaccine (BNT162b2 or mRNA-1273). The antigens of these receptors remain unknown. Profiled with immunoSEQ multiplex PCR; TCRdb holds only in-frame clones, not every one. The sample includes approximately 30,000 clones, around 74% of them seen just once. The source material was CD4+ T cells from PBMCs cultured without peptide, sampled after COVID-19 vaccination. Source of these receptors: a human donor who had a prior SARS-CoV-2 infection.

The V call is TRBV9, the J call TRBJ2-5; D gene unclear. The ends were cut back, 3 bases at V and 3 bases at J, with 15 bases in the middle. In germline, CDR1 is SGDLS, CDR2 YYNGEE. The CDR3 consists of 15 residues. The CDR3 reads CASSAIQGSKETQYF. CDR3 nucleotide sequence: TGTGCCAGCAGCGCCATTCAAGGCTCTAAAGAGACCCAGTACTTC.

Concerning this clone itself: Other DNA sequences within the sample encode an identical CDR3. The J gene is TRBJ2-2, the V gene TRBV9, with TRBD2 as a possible D gene (5 bases). CDR3 length: 15 residues. Germline values: CDR1 SGDLS, CDR2 YYNGEE. V lost 2 bases and J 5 bases, leaving 13 bases between the germline ends. CDR3: CASSVRGSQTGELFF. In DNA form, the CDR3 reads TGTGCCAGCAGCGTGAGAGGGAGCCAAACCGGGGAGCTGTTTTTT.

By share, this clone counts as medium-sized (0.01 to 0.1%). This chain uses TRBV6-5 with TRBJ2-1, with D perhaps matching TRBD2 (6 bases). The germline V gene has CDR1 MNHEY and CDR2 SVGAGI. The CDR3 sequence is 15 residues long. V was trimmed by 4 bases and J by 6 bases, leaving 16 bases between them. The CDR3 DNA reads as TGTGCCAGCAGTTTAGTGCAAGGTAGCGGCAATGAGCAGTTCTTC. Translating it yields CASSLVQGSGNEQFF.

The gene calls are TRBV4-3 and TRBJ1-4; no clear D gene. Germline values: CDR1 LGHNA, CDR2 YSLEER. The CDR3 sequence is 13 residues long. The V end lost 1 base, the J end lost 7 bases, and 7 bases lay between the germline ends. CDR3 coding DNA: TGCGCCAGCAGCCAAGTTGTAGGTGAAAAACTGTTTTTT. Amino acids: CASSQVVGEKLFF.

The rearrangement joins TRBV19 to TRBJ1-1; the match to TRBD1 covers 8 bases. Germline trimming cut 3 bases from V and 5 bases from J; bases unmatched to any gene: 5. CDR1 and CDR2 (germline): LNHDA, SQIVND (reference sequence). This CDR3 has 14 amino acids. The CDR3 loop is CASSIQGAVTEAFF. DNA of the CDR3: TGTGCCAGTAGTATCCAGGGGGCTGTTACTGAAGCTTTCTTT. Complete variable domain (other parts from reference TRBV19 and TRBJ1-1): DGGITQSPKYLFRKEGQNVTLSCEQNLNHDAMYWYRQDPGQGLRLIYYSQIVNDFQKGDIAEGYSVSREKKESFPLTVTSAQKNPTAFYLCASSIQGAVTEAFFGQGTRLTVV.

This sequence joins TRBV6-5 and TRBJ2-7; 10 bases agree with TRBD1. Germline CDR1 reads MNHEY; CDR2 reads SVGAGI. The CDR3 is made up of 15 amino acids. With V trimmed by 4 bases and J by 4 bases, 7 bases remained unmatched. In DNA, the CDR3 is TGTGCCAGCAGTTCCTGGGACAGGGGTGTTTACGAGCAGTACTTC. Its protein product is CASSSWDRGVYEQYF.

This chain connects TRBV5-6 to TRBJ2-2, with a weak D call TRBD1 (7 bases). Germline V CDR1 and CDR2: SGHDT, YYEEEE. V was clipped by 5 bases and J by 6 bases, with 20 bases between them. The CDR3 sequence is 16 residues long. In nucleotides, the CDR3 is TGTGCCAGCAGAATGGCGTGGGGCAGGGGGGCCGGGGAGCTGTTTTTT. This sequence encodes CASRMAWGRGAGELFF.

This clone was observed a single time. V and J are TRBV7-2 and TRBJ2-7, with TRBD1 as a possible D gene (6 bases). The V gene's germline CDR1 is SGHTA and CDR2 FQGNSA. CDR3 length equals 17 residues. V gave up 4 bases and J gave up 0 bases, with 19 bases separating them. The DNA of the CDR3 is TGTGCCAGCAGCTACGATGGGGTGACAGGAAACTCCTACGAGCAGTACTTC. Protein product: CASSYDGVTGNSYEQYF.

The genes are TRBV6-6 and TRBJ1-5; D uncertain. The CDR3 is 12 amino acids. The germline V gene has CDR1 MNHNY and CDR2 SVGAGI (reference sequence). Trimming took off 0 bases at V and 6 bases at J, with 3 bases between the two ends. CDR3 sequence: CASSYSGQPQHF. CDR3 nucleotide sequence: TGTGCCAGCAGTTACTCCGGTCAGCCCCAGCATTTT.

The rearrangement joins TRBV19 to TRBJ2-5; 10 positions match TRBD2. The CDR3 contains 17 residues. Trimming took 3 bases from V and 3 from J; bases not matched to a gene: 10. In germline, CDR1 is LNHDA, CDR2 SQIVND (reference sequence). Here the CDR3 DNA reads TGTGCCAGTAGTATTGGGCTAGCGGGGGCTTTTGAAGAGACCCAGTACTTC. It encodes CASSIGLAGAFEETQYF.

The J gene is TRBJ2-3, the V gene TRBV9, with TRBD2 matching 7 bases. The germline CDR1 and CDR2 sequences are SGDLS and YYNGEE. CDR3 length: 15 residues. V trimming: 2 bases; J trimming: 1 base; junction bases outside the gene matches: 4. Here the CDR3 reads CASSVRGGGTDTQYF. DNA of the CDR3: TGTGCCAGCAGCGTGCGGGGAGGGGGCACAGATACGCAGTATTTT.

This clone has just a few counts. This chain joins TRBV7-3 and TRBJ2-7, with a tentative D call TRBD1 (5 bases). Trimming stripped 4 bases from V and 9 bases from J, with 16 bases between. Germline V gives CDR1 SGHTA, CDR2 FQGTGA. The CDR3 is 13 residues long. The DNA of the CDR3 is TGTGCCAGCAGCTCCGACAGTACTACGAGGCAGTACTTC. This translates into CASSSDSTTRQYF.

This chain uses TRBV6-5 with TRBJ2-7; 7 bases line up with TRBD1. CDR3 length: 14 amino acids. Looked up from germline, CDR1 is MNHEY and CDR2 is SVGAGI. Germline trimming cut 8 bases from V and 4 bases from J; bases unmatched to any gene: 11. CDR3 sequence reads: CASGQDRVAYEQYF. The CDR3, as DNA: TGTGCCAGCGGACAAGACAGGGTGGCTTACGAGCAGTACTTC.

The CDR3 DNA reads as TGTGCCAGCAGTGAATCAGGGGGCTTTAGTGGCTACACCTTC. Its translation is CASSESGGFSGYTF. V usage is TRBV2 and J usage is TRBJ1-2; 8 positions agree with TRBD1. The V and J ends lost 2 bases and 7 bases, in that order; junction bases with no gene match: 6. CDR1 SNHLY and CDR2 FYNNEI come from the germline V gene. The length of the CDR3 is 14 residues.

The chain has TRBV6-1 and TRBJ2-4; possibly TRBD1 for D (5 bases). Between the trimmed V and J ends, which lost 2 bases and 7 bases, there was a span of 15 bases. This CDR3 region has 15 residues. Germline V gene data show CDR1 as MNHNS and CDR2 as SASEGT. This chain's CDR3 is CASSERVGPGNIQYF. CDR3 coding DNA: TGTGCCAGCAGTGAACGTGTAGGCCCAGGGAACATTCAGTACTTC.

The chain combines TRBV12-5 with TRBJ2-3; the match to TRBD2 covers 10 bases. CDR3 length: 14 amino acids. Per germline, CDR1 LGHNT and CDR2 FRNRAP. The trim removed 1 base at V and 6 bases at J, leaving 1 base unmatched. CDR3 DNA: TGTGCTAGTGGTTTGGGGACTAGCGGCGATACGCAGTATTTT. This gives the protein CASGLGTSGDTQYF.

This sequence joins TRBV28 and TRBJ2-7; TRBD1 matches at 12 bases. The CDR3 contains 16 residues. Germline V CDR1 and CDR2: MDHEN, SYDVKM. V lost 4 bases, J lost 5 bases, and 9 bases stayed unmatched. CDR3 sequence: CASSSLSGTGGHEQYF. In nucleotides, the CDR3 is TGTGCCAGCAGTTCCTTATCCGGGACAGGGGGCCACGAGCAGTACTTC.

This clone occurred a few times. The J gene is TRBJ2-5, the V gene TRBV6-2 or TRBV6-3; 8 bases map to TRBD2. From germline, CDR1 is MNHEY and CDR2 SVGEGT. V shed 4 bases and J 2 bases; nucleotides not matched to a gene: 12. The CDR3 loop spans 17 amino acids. Here the CDR3 reads CASSWGLSSGDQETQYF. DNA for the CDR3: TGTGCCAGCAGTTGGGGCCTGAGTAGCGGGGATCAAGAGACCCAGTACTTC.

The rearrangement uses TRBV30 and TRBJ2-1, with D unclear. CDR1 and CDR2 from the germline V gene are GTSNPN and SVGIG (reference sequence). The CDR3 is made up of 16 amino acids. V was cut by 1 base and J by 7 bases, with 20 bases left in between. CDR3 amino acids: CAWSDPLIADYNEQFF. The DNA of the CDR3 is TGTGCCTGGAGTGATCCCCTCATTGCGGATTATAATGAGCAGTTCTTC.

The chain employs TRBV5-3 and TRBJ1-4; the D is unclear. TRBV5-3 is an ORF; its function is uncertain. The CDR3 extends over 15 amino acids. The V end lost 2 bases, the J end lost 0 bases, and 8 bases lay between the germline ends. CDR3 region: CARSFGSPTNEKLFF. The CDR3 DNA follows: TGTGCCAGAAGCTTTGGCAGCCCAACTAATGAAAAACTGTTTTTT.

This clone was counted only a few times. The rearrangement joins TRBV5-4 to TRBJ2-1; TRBD2 is a possible D gene (5 bases). Looked up from germline, CDR1 is SGHNT and CDR2 is YYREEE (reference sequence). Deletions cut 0 bases from V and 2 bases from J, with 12 bases between. The CDR3 contains 16 residues. For the CDR3, the DNA is TGTGCCAGCAGCTTGGGCATTCCCGGGACCTACAATGAGCAGTTCTTC. Amino acids: CASSLGIPGTYNEQFF.

The V gene is TRBV2, the J gene TRBJ2-5; D remains unclear. Germline V gene sequence: CDR1 SNHLY, CDR2 FYNNEI. The CDR3 runs to 14 residues. V lost 4 bases, J lost 4 bases, and 13 bases lay in between. The CDR3 bases are TGTGCCAGCAGTGTTTCTAGATCTCTAGAGACCCAGTACTTC. The encoded protein is CASSVSRSLETQYF.

This clone has only a few counts. The chain links TRBV19 to TRBJ2-3; D possibly corresponds to TRBD1 (5 bases). V lost 4 bases and J 6 bases, leaving 5 bases between the germline ends. The CDR3 loop spans 11 amino acids. Germline V gives CDR1 LNHDA, CDR2 SQIVND (reference sequence). CDR3 in amino acids: CASSTGDTQYF. The CDR3, as DNA: TGTGCCAGTAGTACAGGGGATACGCAGTATTTT.

V is TRBV6-1 and J is TRBJ1-5; D is uncertain. V lost 2 bases and J lost 3, with 2 bases in between. Per germline, CDR1 MNHNS and CDR2 SASEGT. The CDR3 runs 12 residues. The chain's CDR3 is CASSESNQPQHF. DNA for the CDR3: TGTGCCAGCAGTGAATCCAATCAGCCCCAGCATTTT.

The V and J genes are TRBV19 and TRBJ1-5; possibly TRBD1 for D (5 bases). The CDR3 consists of 13 residues. V was pared by 4 bases and J by 5 bases, with 9 bases between. Looked up from germline, CDR1 is LNHDA and CDR2 is SQIVND (reference sequence). CDR3 sequence reads: CASSRGLDQPQHF. CDR3 nucleotide sequence: TGTGCCAGTAGTAGGGGGTTAGATCAGCCCCAGCATTTT.

This chain links TRBV3-1 (or the pseudogene TRBV3-2) with TRBJ2-3, with 8 bases lining up with TRBD2. Trimming removed 2 bases from V and 9 bases from J; junction bases left unmatched: 16. Germline V CDR1 and CDR2: LGHDT, YNNKEL (reference sequence). The CDR3 is 17 amino acids. CDR3 sequence: CASSQPTSVRGVVTQYF. The CDR3 DNA follows: TGTGCCAGCAGCCAACCGACTAGCGTGAGGGGGGTAGTCACGCAGTATTTT.

A single count supports this clone. The chain links TRBV6-6 to TRBJ1-1; 7 nucleotides agree with TRBD1. Unmatched junction bases numbered 5, after V lost 5 bases and J lost 2 bases. The CDR3 has 14 amino acids. Germline V gene lookup returns CDR1 MNHNY and CDR2 SVGAGI (reference sequence). The DNA for the CDR3 is TGTGCCAGCAGTCGTGGGACAGCTAACACTGAAGCTTTCTTT. Translation gives CASSRGTANTEAFF.

This clone was observed a handful of times. This chain uses TRBV7-3 with TRBJ2-1, with unresolved D. This CDR3 contains 15 residues. V lost 2 bases and J lost 4, with 12 bases in between. CDR1 and CDR2 from the germline V gene are SGHTA and FQGTGA. CDR3 region: CASSLSAAEYNEQFF. CDR3 coding DNA: TGTGCCAGCAGCTTATCCGCGGCGGAATACAATGAGCAGTTCTTC.